The 24 T cell receptor beta chains reported below all come from one sample, sequenced in a study of T cells in Graves' hyperthyroidism and ophthalmopathy. Amplified TCR beta CDR3 regions came from RNA transcripts. Carried out on the TCR CDR3, a first-round RT-PCR used the HTBI primer set. MiXCR, applied by TCRdb to the multiplex PCR reads, yields one record per CDR3 protein. This table holds roughly 600,000 distinct CDR3 sequences, about 14% found once. Sequencing used blood. The receptors were gathered from a woman aged 45-65 years with Graves' ophthalmopathy.

Remarks on this clonotype: A read error may explain this, as a much larger clone is one base away. The chain combines TRBV20-1 with TRBJ1-2; D may be TRBD1 (5 bases). The germline V and J ends were trimmed by 6 bases and 4 bases, with 15 bases remaining between them. CDR1 and CDR2 from the germline V gene are DFQATT and SNEGSKA (reference sequence). The CDR3 contains 13 residues. In DNA form, the CDR3 reads TGCAGTGCGTGCCCCGGGGGAACCTATGGCTACACCTTC. Its translation is CSACPGGTYGYTF.

The sample holds many counts of this clonotype. The CDR3 coding sequence is TGTGCCAGCTCACCAGGGGGGGTGAACAATCAGCCCCAGCATTTT. Amino acids: CASSPGGVNNQPQHF. V is TRBV18 and J is TRBJ1-5; D is perhaps TRBD1 (5 bases). Germline V gene data show CDR1 as KGHSH and CDR2 as LQKENI. Trimming stripped 2 bases from V and 3 bases from J, with 11 bases between. This CDR3 is 15 amino acids long.

This sequence joins TRBV3-1 and TRBJ1-2; TRBD1 is a possible D gene (5 bases). The germline CDR1 and CDR2 sequences are LGHDT and YNNKEL (reference sequence). The germline V and J ends were trimmed by 5 bases and 8 bases, with 21 bases remaining between them. The CDR3 sequence is 15 residues long. The CDR3 DNA reads as TGTGCCAGCAGCGATCCGGGGGTAGGGGATTGGGGCTACACCTTC. Translated: CASSDPGVGDWGYTF.

Notes on this clonotype: Being one base from a much bigger clone, this may be a read error. The V and J genes are TRBV20-1 and TRBJ2-3; unclear D gene. Germline V lookup: CDR1 DFQATT, CDR2 SNEGSKA (reference sequence). This CDR3 is built from 11 residues. V lost 7 bases and J 0 bases, leaving 5 bases between the germline ends. In DNA form, the CDR3 reads TGCAGTGTTACTAGCACAGATACGCAGTATTTT. Encoded protein: CSVTSTDTQYF.

The rearrangement uses TRBV11-2 and TRBJ2-5; no firm D call. CDR3 length: 15 amino acids. With 5 bases removed from V and 3 bases from J, the gap between germline ends came to 16 bases. Per germline, CDR1 SGHAT and CDR2 FQNNGV. The chain's CDR3 is CASSPLPAVEETQYF. The CDR3 DNA follows: TGTGCCAGCAGCCCTCTCCCGGCGGTCGAAGAGACCCAGTACTTC.

The gene calls are TRBV24-1 and TRBJ2-1; D may be TRBD2 (5 bases). V was cut by 2 bases and J by 4 bases, with 8 bases left in between. Germline-derived CDR1 and CDR2 are KGHDR and SFDVKD. This CDR3 contains 14 residues. The CDR3 sequence: CATSDSGEYNEQFF. The CDR3 region has the DNA TGTGCCACCAGTGATTCCGGGGAATACAATGAGCAGTTCTTC.

The chain joins TRBV4-3 to TRBJ1-2; D is uncertain. Per the germline V gene, CDR1 is LGHNA and CDR2 is YSLEER. V was trimmed by 2 bases and J by 2 bases, leaving 15 bases between them. This CDR3 is built from 16 residues. In nucleotides, the CDR3 is TGCGCCAGCAGCCAAACACTAAGAGTAACCAACTATGGCTACACCTTC. This gives the protein CASSQTLRVTNYGYTF.

In regard to this clonotype: This may be a read error, as it is one base from a much larger clone. This chain links TRBV7-2 with TRBJ1-6; D is perhaps TRBD1 (6 bases). The germline gives CDR1 SGHTA, CDR2 FQGNSA. The CDR3 has 14 amino acids. The CDR3 coding sequence is TGTGCCAGCAGTACCCACGGACAGTGGTCACTCCTCCACTTT. This codes for CASSTHGQWSLLHF.

The V call is TRBV4-2, the J call TRBJ2-3; possible D gene TRBD2, 6 bases. Looked up from germline, CDR1 is LGHNA and CDR2 is YNFKEQ. This CDR3 spans 17 amino acids. V lost 0 bases to trimming and J lost 1 base, with 14 bases between them. The CDR3 DNA follows: TGTGCCAGCAGCCAAGACAGGCGGGGTCGGGGCACAGATACGCAGTATTTT. It codes for CASSQDRRGRGTDTQYF.

The gene calls are TRBV5-6 and TRBJ2-6; 7 bases fit TRBD1. CDR1 SGHDT and CDR2 YYEEEE come from the germline V gene. V trimming: 4 bases; J trimming: 4 bases; junction bases outside the gene matches: 8. CDR3 length equals 16 residues. CDR3 sequence (DNA): TGTGCCAGCAGCATCTACAGGGGATCAGGGGCCAACGTCCTGACTTTC. Protein sequence: CASSIYRGSGANVLTF.

The genes are TRBV3-1 and TRBJ2-7; D might be TRBD2 (6 bases). V lost 1 base to trimming and J lost 0 bases, with 10 bases between them. There are 15 residues in the CDR3. The V gene's germline CDR1 is LGHDT and CDR2 YNNKEL (reference sequence). CDR3 bases: TGTGCCAGCAGCCAAGCGGGGGAAAGCTCCTACGAGCAGTACTTC. Its translation: CASSQAGESSYEQYF.

This clonotype occurred many times. The V and J genes are TRBV6-2 or TRBV6-3 and TRBJ2-1; maybe TRBD2 (5 bases). This CDR3 is 16 amino acids long. Germline CDR1 and CDR2: MNHEY and SVGEGT. Trimming removed 4 bases at V and 0 bases at J, with 13 bases between. CDR3: CASSSPSGDSYNEQFF. The CDR3 DNA reads as TGTGCCAGCAGTTCACCCTCCGGGGACTCCTACAATGAGCAGTTCTTC.

There are many counts of this clonotype. The chain carries TRBV4-1 and TRBJ1-1; D remains ambiguous. Germline-derived CDR1 and CDR2 are MGHRA and YSYEKL. The V and J ends lost 0 bases and 8 bases respectively, with 10 bases between them. This CDR3 is 13 amino acids long. CDR3 DNA sequence: TGCGCCAGCAGCCAAGAAGTGGCAGTAGAAGCTTTCTTT. It yields the protein CASSQEVAVEAFF.

This clonotype was picked up many times. The V call is TRBV20-1, the J call TRBJ2-1; perhaps D is TRBD1 or TRBD2 (5 bases each). This CDR3 region has 13 residues. Trimming pared 7 bases from V and 7 bases from J, leaving 17 bases between. Germline-derived CDR1 and CDR2 are DFQATT and SNEGSKA (reference sequence). As DNA, the CDR3 is TGCAGTGGGGCAATCCGGGACGGTAATGAGCAGTTCTTC. It translates to CSGAIRDGNEQFF.

This clonotype was detected many times. The genes are TRBV5-1 and TRBJ2-7; TRBD2 agrees at 7 bases. V dropped 6 bases and J dropped 2; count of bases not matched to a gene: 5. The CDR3 loop spans 13 amino acids. The germline gives CDR1 SGHRS, CDR2 YFSETQ. The CDR3 reads CASTAGDTYEQYF. The CDR3 bases are TGCGCCAGCACGGCGGGAGACACCTACGAGCAGTACTTC. Using reference TRBV5-1 and TRBJ2-7 for the parts outside the CDR3, the full variable domain is KAGVTQTPRYLIKTRGQQVTLSCSPISGHRSVSWYQQTPGQGLQFLFEYFSETQRNKGNFPGRFSGRQFSNSRSEMNVSTLELGDSALYLCASTAGDTYEQYFGPGTRLTVT.

This clonotype was picked up many times. The rearrangement joins TRBV5-1 to TRBJ2-1, with D perhaps matching TRBD2 (6 bases). There are 16 residues in the CDR3. V was pared by 1 base and J by 0 bases, with 11 bases between. Germline CDR1 is SGHRS and CDR2 is YFSETQ. CDR3 amino acids: CASSLIGGISYNEQFF. The DNA for the CDR3 is TGCGCCAGCAGCTTGATTGGGGGGATCTCCTACAATGAGCAGTTCTTC.

The V gene is TRBV6-2 or TRBV6-3, the J gene TRBJ2-7; 12 bases line up with TRBD2. The germline V gene has CDR1 MNHEY and CDR2 SVGEGT. CDR3 length equals 19 residues. Germline trimming cut 2 bases from V and 2 bases from J; bases unmatched to any gene: 13. The CDR3 sequence is CASSYSASGRARHPYEQYF. The CDR3 region has the DNA TGTGCCAGCAGTTACAGTGCTAGCGGGAGGGCCCGCCATCCCTACGAGCAGTACTTC.

There are many counts of this clonotype. The chain recombines TRBV18 with TRBJ1-5; 8 bases align to TRBD1. Germline lookup yields CDR1 KGHSH and CDR2 LQKENI. The CDR3 is made up of 15 amino acids. V lost 2 bases to trimming and J lost 7 bases; unmatched junction nucleotides: 7. The DNA for the CDR3 is TGTGCCAGCTCACCATCACAGGGGGTTGGACAGCCCCAGCATTTT. This translates into CASSPSQGVGQPQHF.

This clonotype was seen a handful of times. This chain connects TRBV10-3 to TRBJ1-2; D is uncertain. CDR3 size: 12 residues. V was cut by 7 bases and J by 7 bases, with 13 bases left in between. Per the germline V gene, CDR1 is ENHRY and CDR2 is SYGVKD. CDR3 coding DNA: TGTGCCATCACCTCATCAAAGGGTGGCTACACCTTC. Residues: CAITSSKGGYTF.

This clonotype was found many times. V gene TRBV11-2 combines with J gene TRBJ2-7, with 7 positions matching TRBD1. Germline lookup yields CDR1 SGHAT and CDR2 FQNNGV. The CDR3 consists of 16 residues. V gave up 1 base and J gave up 2 bases; unmatched junction bases: 8. The CDR3 DNA reads TGTGCCAGCAGCTTAGCGAGCAGAGGGGGCACCTACGAGCAGTACTTC. This sequence encodes CASSLASRGGTYEQYF.

This clonotype was seen only a few times. The chain uses TRBV13 and TRBJ1-5, with 9 bases lining up with TRBD1. The V gene end was trimmed by 5 bases and the J gene end by 5 bases; junction bases not matched to a gene: 4. The CDR3 extends over 14 amino acids. From germline, CDR1 is PRHDT and CDR2 FYEKMQ (reference sequence). The CDR3: CASSRGQGHQPQHF. CDR3 nucleotide sequence: TGTGCCAGCAGCCGGGGACAGGGCCATCAGCCCCAGCATTTT.

This clonotype was observed at least ten times. This sequence joins TRBV24-1 and TRBJ1-2, with D possibly being TRBD1 (6 bases). This CDR3 is built from 18 residues. V gave up 4 bases and J gave up 5 bases, with 25 bases separating them. CDR1 KGHDR and CDR2 SFDVKD come from the germline V gene. The CDR3 loop is CATSDPETTGPNLYGYTF. CDR3 bases: TGTGCCACCAGTGACCCTGAGACGACAGGACCTAACCTGTATGGCTACACCTTC.

The rearrangement joins TRBV24-1 to TRBJ2-2; tentatively, D is TRBD1 or TRBD2 (5 bases each). This CDR3 is built from 15 residues. The germline V gene has CDR1 KGHDR and CDR2 SFDVKD. V lost 1 base, J lost 6 bases, and 11 bases lay in between. CDR3 DNA: TGTGCCACCAGTGATTTCGGGACGGCCCCCGGGGAGCTGTTTTTT. Residues: CATSDFGTAPGELFF.

This clonotype has just a few counts. This chain connects TRBV29-1 to TRBJ2-3, with TRBD2 matching 7 bases. Trimming took 3 bases from V and 1 from J; bases not matched to a gene: 4. CDR1 SQVTM and CDR2 ANQGSEA come from the germline V gene. CDR3 length: 14 residues. CDR3 amino acids: CSVDKRGGTDTQYF. CDR3 sequence (DNA): TGCAGCGTTGATAAGCGGGGAGGCACAGATACGCAGTATTTT.